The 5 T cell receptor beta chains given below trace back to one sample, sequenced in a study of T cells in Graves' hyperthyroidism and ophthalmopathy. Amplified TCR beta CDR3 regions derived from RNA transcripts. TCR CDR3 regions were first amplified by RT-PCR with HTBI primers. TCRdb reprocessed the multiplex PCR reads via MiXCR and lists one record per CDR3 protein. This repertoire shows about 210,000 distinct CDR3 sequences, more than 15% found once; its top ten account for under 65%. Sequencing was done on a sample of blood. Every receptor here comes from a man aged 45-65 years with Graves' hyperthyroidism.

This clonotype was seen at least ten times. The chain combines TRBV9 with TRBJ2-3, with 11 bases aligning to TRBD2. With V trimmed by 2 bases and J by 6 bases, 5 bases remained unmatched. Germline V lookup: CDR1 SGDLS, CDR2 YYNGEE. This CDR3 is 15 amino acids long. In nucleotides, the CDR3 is TGTGCCAGCAGCGTTAGCGGGAGGGCCGTTGATACGCAGTATTTT. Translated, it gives CASSVSGRAVDTQYF.

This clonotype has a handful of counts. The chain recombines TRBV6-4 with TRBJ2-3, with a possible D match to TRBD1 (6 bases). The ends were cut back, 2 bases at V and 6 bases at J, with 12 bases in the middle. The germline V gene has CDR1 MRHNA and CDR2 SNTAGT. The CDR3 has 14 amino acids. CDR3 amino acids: CASSDGGTKDTQYF. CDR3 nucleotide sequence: TGTGCCAGCAGTGACGGGGGCACAAAGGATACGCAGTATTTT.

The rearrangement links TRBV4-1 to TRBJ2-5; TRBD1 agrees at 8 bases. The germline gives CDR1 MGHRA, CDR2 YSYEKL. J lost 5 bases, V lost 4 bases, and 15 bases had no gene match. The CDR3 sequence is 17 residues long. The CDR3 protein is CASSPLSRGQDGETQYF. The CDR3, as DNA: TGCGCCAGCAGCCCTCTCAGTCGGGGACAGGACGGGGAGACCCAGTACTTC.

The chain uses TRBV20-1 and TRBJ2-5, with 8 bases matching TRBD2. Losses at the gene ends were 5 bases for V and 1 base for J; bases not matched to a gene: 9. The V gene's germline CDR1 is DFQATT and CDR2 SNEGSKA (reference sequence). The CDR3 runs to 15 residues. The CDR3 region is CSAGHTSGAQETQYF. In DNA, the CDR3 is TGCAGTGCTGGACATACTAGCGGAGCCCAAGAGACCCAGTACTTC.

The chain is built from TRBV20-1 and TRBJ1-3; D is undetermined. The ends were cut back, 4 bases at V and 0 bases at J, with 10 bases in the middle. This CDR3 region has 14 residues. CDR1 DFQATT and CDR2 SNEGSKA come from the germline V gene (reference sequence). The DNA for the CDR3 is TGCAGTGCTACCAGGCCCAACTCTGGAAACACCATATATTTT. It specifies CSATRPNSGNTIYF.